This T cell receptor beta chain is from a study of shared clonotypes between healthy human individuals. Turning to the study itself: Sampling drew on donors who were a couple of women and a few men aged 18 to 49.

Only CD45RO-negative cells positively selected for CCR7 counted as naive CD8 cells, so terminally differentiated effector memory CD45RA+ cells were excluded. Study outcomes and limitations: Clonotype sharing among donors likely depends on sequencing depth. Several donors held around 5% of naive CD4 clonotypes in common. In the sorted subsets, rarefaction showed sequencing was incomplete despite large depth.

Germline loops: CDR1 MNHEY, CDR2 SMNVEV (reference sequence). The CDR3 extends over 16 amino acids. Trimming cost V 3 bases and J 4 bases, with 15 bases left between them. Only one count was recorded for this clone. Its antigen is currently unknown. The protocol was immunoSEQ multiplex PCR, while the TCRdb copy is restricted to in-frame clones and leaves out a portion. The sample includes about 2,200,000 clones, about 93% of them seen just once. Sequencing was performed on naive CD8+ T cells from PBMCs. The clonotype was recovered from a young man in good health. Some clones in this sample may be carry-over from other donors' samples. This chain connects TRBV27 to TRBJ2-2, with D possibly being TRBD2 (6 bases). Here the CDR3 reads CASSFRDSRGTGELFF. Written as DNA, the CDR3 is TGTGCCAGCAGTTTCCGGGACTCGAGGGGCACCGGGGAGCTGTTTTTT.